The clone carrying this T cell receptor beta chain has a count of ten or more. Amplified TCR beta CDR3 regions derived from RNA transcripts. The HTBI primer set was used in a first-round RT-PCR of the TCR CDR3. TCRdb re-called the multiplex PCR reads through MiXCR, storing one row per CDR3 protein. The table includes roughly 600,000 distinct CDR3 sequences, roughly 15% detected once. The data stem from a study of T cells in Graves' hyperthyroidism and ophthalmopathy. From germline, CDR1 is GTSNPN and CDR2 SVGIG (reference sequence). V was trimmed by 3 bases and J by 0 bases, leaving 6 bases between them. The CDR3 is made up of 13 amino acids. Patients were excluded for uncontrolled infection, other autoimmune disease, pregnancy or lactation. Clinical symptoms, serum thyroxine and TRAb, thyroid ultrasound and orbital computed tomography were used for the diagnoses. 10 ml of fresh peripheral blood supplied the PBMCs.

Input material: blood. This receptor was identified in a woman between 45 and 65 years old with Graves' ophthalmopathy. The chain couples TRBV30 to TRBJ1-3; unclear D gene. CDR3 coding DNA: TGTGCCTGGAGAAAAAGCTCTGGAAACACCATATATTTT. Encoded protein: CAWRKSSGNTIYF.